Each of the 3 T cell receptor beta chains below was sequenced from the same sample in a study of naive and memory T cell subsets. For these receptors, no antigen is known. Study-level points and caveats: A few larger clonotypes appeared in naive repertoires, especially CD8, possibly memory cells re-expressing CD45RA.

Both TRBC1 and TRBC2 were covered by a beta constant-region primer of two equimolar oligonucleotides. The ligated cDNA underwent four PCR rounds using SP2 and nested alpha and beta constant-region primers. From the UMI-ligation and nested PCR reads, TCRdb called clonotypes with MiXCR, one entry per CDR3 protein. The data contain over 80,000 distinct CDR3 sequences, around 11% of them singletons. Sequenced input: naive CD4+ T cells from blood. Receptor source: a human donor in good health.

This clonotype was detected a few times. V is TRBV2 and J is TRBJ2-7, with 11 bases matching TRBD2. Germline values: CDR1 SNHLY, CDR2 FYNNEI. The CDR3 is made up of 14 amino acids. J gave up 5 bases and V 4 bases, and 4 bases lay outside the gene matches. The CDR3 sequence is CASSGLAGFNEQYF. The CDR3 DNA sequence: TGTGCCAGCAGTGGACTAGCGGGGTTCAACGAGCAGTACTTC.

With respect to this clonotype: A much larger clone differs by one base, so this may be a read error. The conserved final phenylalanine or tryptophan is absent from the CDR3, which likely points to a read error. The chain couples TRBV12-3 or TRBV12-4 to TRBJ1-2; 7 nucleotides line up with TRBD1. This CDR3 spans 15 amino acids. The junction had 7 bases not matched to a gene; V was cut back by 5 bases and J by 1 base. The CDR3, as DNA: TGTGCCAGCAGTCGACGGACAGGCGTTAACTATGGCTACACCCTC. Translating gives CASSRRTGVNYGYTL.

This clonotype was picked up a small number of times. The V gene is TRBV10-3, the J gene TRBJ1-2, with D hard to call. This CDR3 is 12 amino acids long. V was clipped by 6 bases and J by 6 bases, with 11 bases between them. Germline loops: CDR1 ENHRY, CDR2 SYGVKD. The CDR3 nucleotides read TGTGCCATCAGGGGTGGAGGCGATGGCTACACCTTC. Residues: CAIRGGGDGYTF.